A single sample gave rise to the 7 T cell receptor beta chains below, sequenced in a study of blood T cell repertoires in COVID-19. The repertoire was sequenced with immunoSEQ multiplex PCR; TCRdb's copy has only in-frame clones and lacks some. This table holds about 230,000 clones, 70% to 90% found once. Sequencing input: peripheral blood. Receptor source: a man aged 50-60 years with COVID-19, enrolled during active disease.

The rearrangement joins TRBV5-1 to TRBJ2-1; a possible D gene is TRBD2 (5 bases). Germline CDR1 and CDR2: SGHRS and YFSETQ. V lost 0 bases and J lost 10, with 14 bases in between. The CDR3 consists of 14 residues. CDR3 residues: CASSLGPEGSEQFF. The CDR3 nucleotides read TGCGCCAGCAGCTTGGGTCCCGAAGGGAGCGAGCAGTTCTTC. The whole variable domain, filled in from reference TRBV5-1 and TRBJ2-1, reads KAGVTQTPRYLIKTRGQQVTLSCSPISGHRSVSWYQQTPGQGLQFLFEYFSETQRNKGNFPGRFSGRQFSNSRSEMNVSTLELGDSALYLCASSLGPEGSEQFFGPGTRLTVL.

The chain recombines TRBV28 with TRBJ2-3; D unresolved. V was shortened by 1 base and J by 1 base, with 15 bases between the two germline ends. This CDR3 comprises 17 residues. The germline V gene has CDR1 MDHEN and CDR2 SYDVKM. CDR3 coding DNA: TGTGCCAGCAGTTTATCCCCCTGGGCTCTGGGCACAGATACGCAGTATTTT. Translating it yields CASSLSPWALGTDTQYF.

The rearrangement uses TRBV15 and TRBJ1-4; D remains unclear. This CDR3 spans 15 amino acids. The germline gives CDR1 LNHNV, CDR2 YYDKDF (reference sequence). The V end lost 0 bases, the J end lost 3 bases, and 8 bases lay between the germline ends. The CDR3 nucleotides are TGTGCCACCAGCAGAGATCGCTCAGCTAATGAAAAACTGTTTTTT. Translation gives CATSRDRSANEKLFF.

The CDR3 coding sequence is TGTGCCAGCACCCGGACAGGGACTTCCTCTGGAAACACCATATATTTT. Residues: CASTRTGTSSGNTIYF. The chain carries TRBV9 and TRBJ1-3; 8 bases agree with TRBD1. With V trimmed by 6 bases and J by 0 bases, 8 bases remained unmatched. The V gene's germline CDR1 is SGDLS and CDR2 YYNGEE. The length of the CDR3 is 16 residues.

This clone was counted between two and nine times. The chain links TRBV5-4 to TRBJ2-7; D possibly corresponds to TRBD2 (5 bases). The CDR3 extends over 16 amino acids. Germline lookup yields CDR1 SGHNT and CDR2 YYREEE (reference sequence). The V end lost 4 bases, the J end lost 6 bases, and 23 bases lay between the germline ends. In DNA, the CDR3 is TGTGCCAGCAGCCCATATCGATCCCGGGGTTTGGGCGAGCAGTACTTC. It yields the protein CASSPYRSRGLGEQYF.

J is TRBJ1-5 and V is TRBV7-9, with TRBD1 identical over 7 bases. J was trimmed by 5 bases and V by 5 bases; bases with no gene match: 3. The CDR3 spans 13 residues. CDR1 is SEHNR and CDR2 is FQNEAQ in the germline V gene (reference sequence). In DNA, the CDR3 is TGTGCCAGCAGCAGTACAGGGGATCAGCCCCAGCATTTT. Protein: CASSSTGDQPQHF.

This chain connects TRBV24-1 to TRBJ2-7; D may be TRBD2 (6 bases). CDR1 and CDR2 from the germline V gene are KGHDR and SFDVKD. The CDR3 is 16 amino acids. V was clipped by 7 bases and J by 6 bases, with 24 bases between them. The CDR3 nucleotides read TGTGCCACCAGCGACCCAACCCACGGGGGATGGGGCGAGCAGTACTTC. Translated: CATSDPTHGGWGEQYF.